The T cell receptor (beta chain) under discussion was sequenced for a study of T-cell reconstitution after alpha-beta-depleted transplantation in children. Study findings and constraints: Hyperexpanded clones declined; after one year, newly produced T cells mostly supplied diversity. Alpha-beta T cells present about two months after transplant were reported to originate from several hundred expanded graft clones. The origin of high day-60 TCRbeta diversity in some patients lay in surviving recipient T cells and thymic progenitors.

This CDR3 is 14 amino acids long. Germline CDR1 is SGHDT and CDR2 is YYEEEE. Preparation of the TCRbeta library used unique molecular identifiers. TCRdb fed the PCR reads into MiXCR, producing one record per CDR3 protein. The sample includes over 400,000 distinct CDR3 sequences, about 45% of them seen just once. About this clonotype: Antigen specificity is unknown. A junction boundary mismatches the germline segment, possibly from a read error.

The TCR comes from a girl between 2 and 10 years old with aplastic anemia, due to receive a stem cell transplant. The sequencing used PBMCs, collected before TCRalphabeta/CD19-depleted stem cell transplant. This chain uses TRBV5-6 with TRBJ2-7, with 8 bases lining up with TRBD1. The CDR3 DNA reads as TGTGCCAGCAGTTCAGGGGGCTCCCCCTACGACCAGTACTTC. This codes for CASSSGGSPYDQYF. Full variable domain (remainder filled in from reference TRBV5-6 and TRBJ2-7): DAGVTQSPTHLIKTRGQQVTLRCSPKSGHDTVSWYQQALGQGPQFIFQYYEEEERQRGNFPDRFSGHQFPNYSSELNVNALLLGDSALYLCASSSGGSPYDQYFGPGTRLTVT.